The rows below give T cell receptor beta chains drawn from one sample of a study of blood T cell repertoires in COVID-19. Data came from immunoSEQ multiplex PCR; TCRdb stores just in-frame clones and leaves some out. Counted here are some 210,000 clones, 81% occurring once; the ten biggest clones make up 8.9%. Input material: PBMCs or T cells enriched from blood (not recorded which). The receptors here all came from a woman aged 50 to 65 with acute COVID-19. Both conserved end residues are part of each CDR3. A D gene is named only where the DNA matches it firmly. The size of a clone is reported for some rows only, either as once, few or many, or as a class for expanded clones.

V gene: TRBV28
clone size: once
J gene: TRBJ1-2
D gene: NA
CDR3 protein: CASSTGRGGGYTF
CDR3 DNA: TGTGCCAGCAGTACAGGGCGTGGAGGTGGCTACACCTTC

V gene: TRBV7-8
clone size: NA
J gene: TRBJ2-7
D gene: TRBD1
CDR3 protein: CASSLVGQAWKSYEQYF
CDR3 DNA: TGTGCCAGCAGCTTAGTGGGACAGGCCTGGAAGTCCTACGAGCAGTACTTC

V gene: TRBV29-1
clone size: NA
J gene: TRBJ2-7
D gene: TRBD2
CDR3 protein: CSVEDRGGISYEQYF
CDR3 DNA: TGCAGCGTTGAAGACCGGGGGGGAATCTCCTACGAGCAGTACTTC

V gene: TRBV28
clone size: few
J gene: TRBJ1-2
D gene: NA
CDR3 protein: CASSSTGTLYGYTF
CDR3 DNA: TGTGCCAGCAGCTCTACCGGGACACTCTATGGCTACACCTTC

V gene: TRBV3-1/TRBV3-2
clone size: NA
J gene: TRBJ2-3
D gene: NA
CDR3 protein: CASRAGRRGTQYF
CDR3 DNA: TGTGCCAGCAGGGCAGGACGCAGGGGCACGCAGTATTTT

V gene: TRBV7-2
clone size: NA
J gene: TRBJ2-7
D gene: NA
CDR3 protein: CASSATYEQYF
CDR3 DNA: TGTGCCAGCAGCGCTACCTACGAGCAGTACTTC

V gene: TRBV4-1
clone size: few
J gene: TRBJ2-7
D gene: TRBD1
CDR3 protein: CASSPTGQGFVGTYEQYF
CDR3 DNA: TGCGCCAGCAGCCCCACGGGACAGGGTTTCGTAGGGACCTACGAGCAGTACTTC

V gene: TRBV7-2
clone size: NA
J gene: TRBJ2-5
D gene: TRBD2
CDR3 protein: CASWSPGSGGAMGAQYF
CDR3 DNA: TGTGCCAGCTGGAGTCCGGGTAGCGGGGGAGCGATGGGGGCCCAGTACTTC

V gene: TRBV9
clone size: NA
J gene: TRBJ2-2
D gene: NA
CDR3 protein: CASSVEGHGGSANTGELFF
CDR3 DNA: TGTGCCAGCAGCGTAGAGGGGCATGGGGGGAGCGCGAACACCGGGGAGCTGTTTTTT

V gene: TRBV6-5
clone size: NA
J gene: TRBJ2-3
D gene: NA
CDR3 protein: CASSYGPGADTQYF
CDR3 DNA: TGTGCCAGCAGTTACGGGCCAGGGGCAGATACGCAGTATTTT

V gene: TRBV15
clone size: NA
J gene: TRBJ2-5
D gene: NA
CDR3 protein: CATTSPLGGTETQYF
CDR3 DNA: TGTGCCACCACCAGCCCACTAGGAGGGACAGAGACCCAGTACTTC

V gene: TRBV12-3/TRBV12-4
clone size: NA
J gene: TRBJ2-7
D gene: NA
CDR3 protein: CASSFSDQQYF
CDR3 DNA: TGTGCCAGCAGTTTTAGTGATCAGCAGTACTTC

V gene: TRBV5-1
clone size: once
J gene: TRBJ2-1
D gene: TRBD2
CDR3 protein: CASSPGLAVYNEQFF
CDR3 DNA: TGCGCCAGCAGCCCGGGACTAGCAGTCTACAATGAGCAGTTCTTC

V gene: TRBV5-1
clone size: NA
J gene: TRBJ1-4
D gene: NA
CDR3 protein: CASRVQGINEKLFF
CDR3 DNA: TGCGCCAGCAGGGTTCAGGGGATCAATGAAAAACTGTTTTTT

V gene: TRBV29-1
clone size: NA
J gene: TRBJ2-1
D gene: NA
CDR3 protein: CSVEAERRNRHYNEQFF
CDR3 DNA: TGCAGCGTTGAAGCCGAACGAAGGAACAGGCACTACAATGAGCAGTTCTTC

V gene: TRBV24-1
clone size: NA
J gene: TRBJ2-3
D gene: NA
CDR3 protein: CATSDWGGDTQYF
CDR3 DNA: TGTGCCACCAGTGATTGGGGAGGAGATACGCAGTATTTT

V gene: TRBV7-9
clone size: few
J gene: TRBJ2-5
D gene: NA
CDR3 protein: CASSLRLAQQETQYF
CDR3 DNA: TGTGCCAGCAGCTTACGCCTAGCGCAGCAAGAGACCCAGTACTTC

V gene: TRBV4-3
clone size: NA
J gene: TRBJ2-3
D gene: NA
CDR3 protein: CASSQDWGRAEDTQYF
CDR3 DNA: TGCGCCAGCAGCCAAGATTGGGGCAGGGCGGAAGATACGCAGTATTTT

V gene: TRBV7-9
clone size: NA
J gene: TRBJ2-7
D gene: NA
CDR3 protein: CASSLGAGRDYEQYF
CDR3 DNA: TGTGCCAGCAGCCTAGGTGCGGGACGAGACTACGAGCAGTACTTC

V gene: TRBV7-2
clone size: NA
J gene: TRBJ2-5
D gene: NA
CDR3 protein: CASSLAPIERETQYF
CDR3 DNA: TGTGCCAGCAGCTTAGCACCTATAGAGAGGGAGACCCAGTACTTC

V gene: TRBV19
clone size: many
J gene: TRBJ1-6
D gene: TRBD1
CDR3 protein: CASSFGQGGPVRSPLHF
CDR3 DNA: TGTGCCAGTAGTTTCGGACAGGGCGGGCCGGTTCGGTCACCCCTCCACTTT

V gene: TRBV5-8
clone size: NA
J gene: TRBJ2-7
D gene: TRBD1
CDR3 protein: CASSWRQGSYEQYF
CDR3 DNA: TGTGCCAGCAGCTGGCGACAGGGATCCTACGAGCAGTACTTC

V gene: TRBV3-1/TRBV3-2
clone size: few
J gene: TRBJ2-7
D gene: TRBD1
CDR3 protein: CASSLETGIHEQYF
CDR3 DNA: TGTGCCAGCAGCCTCGAGACAGGGATCCACGAGCAGTACTTC

V gene: TRBV25-1
clone size: NA
J gene: TRBJ1-4
D gene: NA
CDR3 protein: CASSDDAGAGEKLFF
CDR3 DNA: TGTGCCAGCAGTGACGACGCGGGGGCGGGTGAAAAACTGTTTTTT

V gene: TRBV7-9
clone size: once
J gene: TRBJ2-7
D gene: TRBD1
CDR3 protein: CASSFRRQGGTYEQYF
CDR3 DNA: TGTGCCAGCAGCTTCCGGCGACAGGGTGGTACCTACGAGCAGTACTTC

V gene: TRBV19
clone size: once
J gene: TRBJ2-6
D gene: NA
CDR3 protein: CASRLEGMFSGANVLTF
CDR3 DNA: TGTGCCAGTAGGCTGGAGGGGATGTTCTCTGGGGCCAACGTCCTGACTTTC

V gene: TRBV15
clone size: NA
J gene: TRBJ2-3
D gene: NA
CDR3 protein: CATSRGGAGAFTDTQYF
CDR3 DNA: TGTGCCACCAGCAGAGGGGGGGCGGGGGCCTTCACAGATACGCAGTATTTT

V gene: TRBV7-2
clone size: once
J gene: TRBJ1-1
D gene: NA
CDR3 protein: CASSAREGRGTEAFF
CDR3 DNA: TGTGCCAGCAGCGCCCGAGAGGGTCGGGGCACTGAAGCTTTCTTT

V gene: TRBV3-1/TRBV3-2
clone size: NA
J gene: TRBJ2-3
D gene: NA
CDR3 protein: CASSQDLALALTGTDTQYF
CDR3 DNA: TGTGCCAGCAGCCAAGATCTAGCGCTAGCCCTGACTGGCACAGATACGCAGTATTTT

V gene: TRBV5-8
clone size: NA
J gene: TRBJ2-1
D gene: NA
CDR3 protein: CAGGIAPTYNEQFF
CDR3 DNA: TGTGCCGGAGGTATAGCGCCGACCTACAATGAGCAGTTCTTC

V gene: TRBV18
clone size: few
J gene: TRBJ1-6
D gene: TRBD1
CDR3 protein: CASSPWGQRDNSPLHF
CDR3 DNA: TGTGCCAGCTCACCATGGGGACAGAGGGATAATTCACCCCTCCACTTT

V gene: TRBV3-1/TRBV3-2
clone size: NA
J gene: TRBJ1-2
D gene: NA
CDR3 protein: CASSQEGLNYGYTF
CDR3 DNA: TGTGCCAGCAGCCAAGAAGGACTGAACTATGGCTACACCTTC

V gene: TRBV19
clone size: NA
J gene: TRBJ1-4
D gene: TRBD1
CDR3 protein: CASRPGQNNEKLFF
CDR3 DNA: TGTGCCAGTAGGCCGGGACAGAATAATGAAAAACTGTTTTTT

V gene: TRBV7-2
clone size: NA
J gene: TRBJ1-2
D gene: NA
CDR3 protein: CASTNRVKDGYTF
CDR3 DNA: TGTGCCAGCACAAACAGGGTAAAGGATGGCTACACCTTC

V gene: TRBV19
clone size: NA
J gene: TRBJ1-2
D gene: TRBD1
CDR3 protein: CASSKPGQDTRGYTF
CDR3 DNA: TGTGCCAGTAGTAAGCCGGGACAGGATACGCGGGGCTACACCTTC

V gene: TRBV19
clone size: NA
J gene: TRBJ2-1
D gene: TRBD1
CDR3 protein: CASSTGQGYNEQFF
CDR3 DNA: TGTGCCAGTAGTACCGGACAGGGATACAATGAGCAGTTCTTC

V gene: TRBV5-1
clone size: NA
J gene: TRBJ2-7
D gene: NA
CDR3 protein: CASSPDGQNYEQYF
CDR3 DNA: TGCGCCAGCAGCCCGGACGGACAGAATTACGAGCAGTACTTC

V gene: TRBV12-3/TRBV12-4
clone size: few
J gene: TRBJ1-2
D gene: NA
CDR3 protein: CASSEDRIGYTF
CDR3 DNA: TGTGCCAGCAGTGAAGACAGGATTGGCTACACCTTC

V gene: TRBV4-3
clone size: few
J gene: TRBJ1-4
D gene: NA
CDR3 protein: CASSQQGEKLFF
CDR3 DNA: TGCGCCAGCAGCCAACAGGGTGAAAAACTGTTTTTT

V gene: TRBV25-1
clone size: NA
J gene: TRBJ2-7
D gene: NA
CDR3 protein: CASRGGFEQYF
CDR3 DNA: TGTGCCAGCAGGGGAGGTTTCGAGCAGTACTTC

V gene: TRBV6-2/TRBV6-3
clone size: once
J gene: TRBJ1-5
D gene: TRBD1
CDR3 protein: CASSLQGDGNQPQHF
CDR3 DNA: TGTGCCAGCAGCTTACAGGGGGATGGCAATCAGCCCCAGCATTTT

V gene: TRBV28
clone size: once
J gene: TRBJ2-7
D gene: NA
CDR3 protein: CASSFPPNYEQYF
CDR3 DNA: TGTGCCAGCAGTTTCCCCCCCAACTACGAGCAGTACTTC

V gene: TRBV5-6
clone size: once
J gene: TRBJ2-1
D gene: TRBD2
CDR3 protein: CASSLGTSGGVFVYNEQFF
CDR3 DNA: TGTGCCAGCAGCTTGGGTACTAGCGGGGGGGTTTTCGTCTACAATGAGCAGTTCTTC

V gene: TRBV4-2
clone size: NA
J gene: TRBJ1-1
D gene: NA
CDR3 protein: CASSQEVQGLEAFF
CDR3 DNA: TGTGCCAGCAGCCAAGAGGTCCAGGGCCTCGAAGCTTTCTTT

V gene: TRBV7-2
clone size: NA
J gene: TRBJ1-6
D gene: TRBD1
CDR3 protein: CASSYGTANSPLHF
CDR3 DNA: TGTGCCAGCAGCTACGGGACAGCAAATTCACCCCTCCACTTT

V gene: TRBV28
clone size: NA
J gene: TRBJ2-1
D gene: TRBD2
CDR3 protein: CASSAHSGGAFEQFF
CDR3 DNA: TGTGCCAGCAGTGCCCATAGCGGGGGGGCGTTTGAGCAGTTCTTC

V gene: TRBV7-9
clone size: NA
J gene: TRBJ2-5
D gene: TRBD2
CDR3 protein: CASSLLAREDGETQYF
CDR3 DNA: TGTGCCAGCAGCTTACTTGCCCGGGAGGACGGAGAGACCCAGTACTTC

V gene: TRBV19
clone size: NA
J gene: TRBJ1-1
D gene: TRBD1
CDR3 protein: CASSRLGTANTEAFF
CDR3 DNA: TGTGCCAGTAGTAGGCTAGGGACAGCGAACACTGAAGCTTTCTTT

V gene: TRBV27
clone size: once
J gene: TRBJ2-5
D gene: NA
CDR3 protein: CASSTPRGNGGFRTQYF
CDR3 DNA: TGTGCCAGCAGTACTCCTCGGGGGAATGGGGGGTTCAGGACCCAGTACTTC

V gene: TRBV5-1
clone size: NA
J gene: TRBJ2-1
D gene: TRBD2
CDR3 protein: CASTATPSGGNNEQFF
CDR3 DNA: TGCGCCAGCACCGCGACCCCCAGCGGGGGTAACAATGAGCAGTTCTTC

V gene: TRBV18
clone size: NA
J gene: TRBJ1-6
D gene: NA
CDR3 protein: CASSRASSYNSPLHF
CDR3 DNA: TGTGCCAGCTCCAGGGCAAGCTCCTATAATTCACCCCTCCACTTT

V gene: TRBV24-1
clone size: NA
J gene: TRBJ2-5
D gene: NA
CDR3 protein: CATSDEGVTQYF
CDR3 DNA: TGTGCCACCAGTGATGAGGGGGTGACCCAGTACTTC

V gene: TRBV6-2/TRBV6-3
clone size: NA
J gene: TRBJ2-7
D gene: NA
CDR3 protein: CASSPDQGWYEQYF
CDR3 DNA: TGTGCCAGCAGCCCGGACCAGGGGTGGTACGAGCAGTACTTC

V gene: TRBV5-1
clone size: few
J gene: TRBJ1-2
D gene: TRBD1
CDR3 protein: CASSWDSYGYTF
CDR3 DNA: TGCGCCAGCAGCTGGGACAGCTATGGCTACACCTTC

V gene: TRBV6-2/TRBV6-3
clone size: few
J gene: TRBJ1-2
D gene: NA
CDR3 protein: CASSYRDTLMYGYTF
CDR3 DNA: TGTGCCAGCAGTTACCGGGACACCCTTATGTATGGCTACACCTTC

V gene: TRBV24-1
clone size: NA
J gene: TRBJ2-2
D gene: TRBD2
CDR3 protein: CATSTRRGEGLAGVRTTNTGELFF
CDR3 DNA: TGTGCCACCAGTACTAGGAGGGGGGAGGGACTAGCGGGAGTTCGAACCACCAACACCGGGGAGCTGTTTTTT

V gene: TRBV27
clone size: NA
J gene: TRBJ2-3
D gene: TRBD1
CDR3 protein: CASSGRDSSTDTQYF
CDR3 DNA: TGTGCCAGCAGTGGACGGGACAGCAGCACAGATACGCAGTATTTT

V gene: TRBV28
clone size: NA
J gene: TRBJ1-4
D gene: NA
CDR3 protein: CASSLLPVATNEKLFF
CDR3 DNA: TGTGCCAGCAGTTTATTGCCAGTTGCAACTAATGAAAAACTGTTTTTT